These T cell receptor beta chains were read from a single sample in a study of blood T cell repertoires in COVID-19. Generated by immunoSEQ multiplex PCR, the TCRdb table keeps only in-frame clones and is missing some. This table holds 200,000 to 300,000 clones, 90% found once. The sequencing input was peripheral blood. The receptors were sampled from a woman between 40 and 55 years old with acute or convalescent COVID-19. Each CDR3 is given with its conserved first and last residue. A D gene is named only where the DNA matches it firmly. Part of the rows lack a size; the others show once, few, many or a class for expanded clones.

d_call	clone_size	j_call	v_call	cdr3_nt	cdr3_aa
.	.	TRBJ2-6	TRBV30	TGTGCCTGGAGTCCCCTGTACTCTGGGGCCAACGTCCTGACTTTC	CAWSPLYSGANVLTF
.	.	TRBJ1-1	TRBV7-8	TGTGCCAGCAGCCGTCGGGAGGGGAGGGGGAACACTGAAGCTTTCTTT	CASSRREGRGNTEAFF
.	.	TRBJ2-2	TRBV2	TGTGCCAGCAGACAGCTGGACACCGGGGAGCTGTTTTTT	CASRQLDTGELFF
.	few	TRBJ1-1	TRBV5-1	TGCGCCAGCAGCTTGTATCCCTCACAGGGCTCTGAAGCTTTCTTT	CASSLYPSQGSEAFF
TRBD1	.	TRBJ2-3	TRBV5-6	TGTGCCAGCAGCTGGGACAGGAGCACAGATACGCAGTATTTT	CASSWDRSTDTQYF
TRBD1	.	TRBJ1-1	TRBV9	TGTGCCAGCAGCGTCGGACAGGGCGAAAAAGCTTTCTTT	CASSVGQGEKAFF
.	.	TRBJ1-2	TRBV18	TGTGCCAGCTCACCACCGACAGGATCGTTGTCGGGCTATGGCTACACCTTC	CASSPPTGSLSGYGYTF
.	.	TRBJ2-4	TRBV3-1/TRBV3-2	TGTGCCAGCAGCCAAGAGACTAGTCGAAGTCTTAAAAACATTCAGTACTTC	CASSQETSRSLKNIQYF
.	.	TRBJ1-1	TRBV11-2	TGTGCCAGCAGCCGCGGGACGGGCCATGGCACTGAAGCTTTCTTT	CASSRGTGHGTEAFF
TRBD1	.	TRBJ1-1	TRBV4-1	TGCGCCAGCAGCGACCGGGACAGGGGGCGGATCACTGAAGCTTTCTTT	CASSDRDRGRITEAFF
.	.	TRBJ1-2	TRBV3-1/TRBV3-2	TGTGCCAGCAGCTCTCACTCCCTCCCGGGGAAAGGCTACACCTTC	CASSSHSLPGKGYTF
.	.	TRBJ2-6	TRBV14	TGTGCCAGCAGCCCAGACGGGACTGGGGCCAACGTCCTGACTTTC	CASSPDGTGANVLTF
TRBD1	.	TRBJ1-1	TRBV2	TGTGCCAGCAGGGGGACAGCCGGGGCTTTCTTT	CASRGTAGAFF
.	.	TRBJ2-5	TRBV11-1	TGTGCCAGCGCGTTACAGGGTGGGAGCGGAGAGACCCAGTACTTC	CASALQGGSGETQYF
.	once	TRBJ1-2	TRBV24-1	TGTGCCACCAGTGATTTGCATTTAACCCAGATGGTCCACTATGGCTACACCTTC	CATSDLHLTQMVHYGYTF
TRBD2	once	TRBJ2-3	TRBV4-1	TGCGCCAGCAGCCAAGACAACGGGGGGAGCACAGATACGCAGTATTTT	CASSQDNGGSTDTQYF
.	.	TRBJ1-2	TRBV25-1	TGTGCCAGCAGTGACTCGGCAGGGAAGGGGTATGGCTACACCTTC	CASSDSAGKGYGYTF
TRBD1	.	TRBJ2-1	TRBV2	TGTGCCAGCAGTGCGACAGGGAACAATGAGCAGTTCTTC	CASSATGNNEQFF
TRBD1	.	TRBJ1-2	TRBV5-1	TGCGCCAGCAGCTTAAAAGACAGGGAGAGTAGCTATGGCTACACCTTC	CASSLKDRESSYGYTF
TRBD2	.	TRBJ2-3	TRBV10-1	TGCGCCAGCAGTGAGTCGACTCGGGGACTAGCGCCGGCGTTTTTGATGGATACGCAGTATTTT	CASSESTRGLAPAFLMDTQYF
.	.	TRBJ2-1	TRBV4-2	TGTGCCAGCAGCCTTCAGATGGCGGAGTACAATGAGCAGTTCTTC	CASSLQMAEYNEQFF
TRBD1	.	TRBJ1-3	TRBV11-2	TGTGCCAGCAGCTTTCACAGGGGGCACACCATATATTTT	CASSFHRGHTIYF
.	.	TRBJ2-1	TRBV24-1	TGTGCCACCAGTGACCCTTGGGGCGGGGAATACAATGAGCAGTTCTTC	CATSDPWGGEYNEQFF
.	.	TRBJ2-1	TRBV24-1	TGTGCCACCAGTGATACCGTGAGGGATGAGCAGTTCTTC	CATSDTVRDEQFF
.	.	TRBJ1-1	TRBV5-6	TGTGCCAGCAGCCCCCTTAGGTCGGGGGGAGCTTTCTTT	CASSPLRSGGAFF